This is a list of T cell receptor beta chains from one sample in a study of Graves' ophthalmopathy and Graves' hyperthyroidism. TCRdb passed the multiplex PCR reads through MiXCR, listing each CDR3 protein once. The repertoire includes over a million distinct CDR3 sequences, around a third of them detected once, and around 10% sits in the top ten. The material sequenced was peripheral blood or thyroid tissue (not recorded which). Source of these receptors: an adult man with Graves' hyperthyroidism. Each CDR3 is given with its conserved first and last residue. A D gene is named only where the DNA matches it firmly. A clone size is listed for some rows: how often the clone was seen (once, few, many), or a class if it is expanded.

CDR3 length | D gene | clone size | J gene | V gene | CDR3 DNA | CDR3 protein
16 | . | . | TRBJ2-2 | TRBV25-1 | TGTGCCAGCAGTGAATTCGCCAGGCCGAACACCGGGGAGCTGTTTTTT | CASSEFARPNTGELFF
13 | . | . | TRBJ1-4 | TRBV29-1 | TGCAGCTTCACGGGGGAGGGGGGTGAAAAACTGTTTTTT | CSFTGEGGEKLFF
15 | . | many | TRBJ2-5 | TRBV4-3 | TGCGCCAGCAGCCAAGAGCACAGTGTATTAGAGACCCAGTACTTC | CASSQEHSVLETQYF
12 | . | many | TRBJ2-7 | TRBV2 | TGTGCCAGCACCGGGGTCAGGTACGAGCAGTACTTC | CASTGVRYEQYF
13 | . | many | TRBJ2-7 | TRBV29-1 | TGCAGCGTTGAATTTCAACAGGGTGGGGAGCAGTACTTC | CSVEFQQGGEQYF
14 | . | many | TRBJ1-2 | TRBV20-1 | TGCAGTGCCCCTCCGACGGGAGGGAAATATGGCTACACCTTC | CSAPPTGGKYGYTF
11 | TRBD1 | . | TRBJ1-1 | TRBV6-5 | TGTGCCAGCAGTACCGGGACAGGAGCTTTCTTT | CASSTGTGAFF
12 | TRBD1 | . | TRBJ1-1 | TRBV29-1 | TGCAGCCTTAACAGGGGCAACACTGAAGCTTTCTTT | CSLNRGNTEAFF
12 | . | . | TRBJ1-1 | TRBV7-9 | TGTGCCAGCAGCTTCCTCTCGTCTGAAGCTTTCTTT | CASSFLSSEAFF
13 | . | few | TRBJ1-1 | TRBV6-2/TRBV6-3 | TGTGCCAGCAACAACAGGGAGGGCACTGAAGCTTTCTTT | CASNNREGTEAFF
14 | . | many | TRBJ2-6 | TRBV7-9 | TGTGCCAGCAGCGCTGTTGGAGGGGCCAACGTCCTGACTTTC | CASSAVGGANVLTF
14 | . | . | TRBJ1-4 | TRBV7-3 | TGTGCCAGCAGCTTGGGGCGGTATAATGAAAAACTGTTTTTT | CASSLGRYNEKLFF
15 | TRBD1 | many | TRBJ1-6 | TRBV5-1 | TGCGCCAGCAGCTTGGAACAGGGGCCTAATTCACCCCTCCACTTT | CASSLEQGPNSPLHF
14 | . | . | TRBJ1-6 | TRBV5-1 | TGTGCCAGCAGCGTAGAGAAAGTTGGTTCACCCCTCCACTTT | CASSVEKVGSPLHF
16 | TRBD2 | many | TRBJ2-2 | TRBV10-3 | TGTGCCATCAGTGTACTAGCGGGAGTGTACACCGGGGAGCTGTTTTTT | CAISVLAGVYTGELFF
12 | . | . | TRBJ2-5 | TRBV25-1 | TGTGCCAGCAGAAGGGGTTGGGAGACCCAGTACTTC | CASRRGWETQYF
16 | . | few | TRBJ2-7 | TRBV7-9 | TGTGCCAGCAGCTTAGGCGGGGGCTCAAGATTCTACGAGCAGTACTTC | CASSLGGGSRFYEQYF
16 | . | many | TRBJ2-5 | TRBV12-3/TRBV12-4 | TGTGCCAGCAGCCGTAACAGGGGAGGCCAAGGGAAGACCCAGTACTTC | CASSRNRGGQGKTQYF
13 | . | . | TRBJ2-2 | TRBV9 | TGTGCCAGCACTTATGCCCCGACCGGGGGGCTGTTTTTT | CASTYAPTGGLFF
11 | . | . | TRBJ1-1 | TRBV29-1 | TGCAGCGTTGCACAGGAAACTGAAGCTTTCTTT | CSVAQETEAFF
14 | . | . | TRBJ2-7 | TRBV7-3 | TGTGCCAGCAGCAAATTCGCGGGGTCCTACGAGCAGTACTTC | CASSKFAGSYEQYF
17 | . | many | TRBJ2-2 | TRBV7-8 | TGTGCCAGCAGCTTGCTACAGGGACTCGGGAACACCGGGGAGCTGTTTTTT | CASSLLQGLGNTGELFF
12 | TRBD1 | . | TRBJ1-2 | TRBV20-1 | TGCAGGGCACGGACAGGGAACTATGGCTACACCTTC | CRARTGNYGYTF
12 | TRBD1 | . | TRBJ2-7 | TRBV28 | TGTGCCAGCGGGGGACAGGGAGCGGGGCAGTACTTC | CASGGQGAGQYF
14 | TRBD1 | . | TRBJ2-7 | TRBV10-3 | TGTGCCACCAGCCCGGGACAGGCGGACTACGAGCAGTACTTC | CATSPGQADYEQYF
13 | . | . | TRBJ2-5 | TRBV9 | TGTGCCAGCAGCGGGAGGGCGTCACAGACCCAGTACTTC | CASSGRASQTQYF
13 | . | . | TRBJ2-7 | TRBV20-1 | TGCAGTGCTAGGGGGGTGGGCCGCCACGAGCAGTACTTC | CSARGVGRHEQYF
15 | . | many | TRBJ1-1 | TRBV10-3 | TGTGCCATCAGCCGAAGTGGGACGAGGAACACTGAAGCTTTCTTT | CAISRSGTRNTEAFF
15 | TRBD1 | . | TRBJ1-2 | TRBV25-1 | TGTGCCAGCAGTAGGACAGGGGAGGGGTCAGACGGCTACACCTTC | CASSRTGEGSDGYTF
13 | TRBD1 | few | TRBJ2-7 | TRBV30 | TGTGCCTGGAGGGGACAGGTCTCCTACGAGCAGTACTTC | CAWRGQVSYEQYF
17 | . | . | TRBJ2-6 | TRBV6-5 | TGTGCCAGCAGTCCCGGGGCGCACCTCTCTGGGGCCAACGTCCTGACTTTC | CASSPGAHLSGANVLTF
14 | TRBD2 | few | TRBJ2-7 | TRBV20-1 | TGCAGTGCTCCCGGACTAGCGTGGTCCTACGAGCAGTACTTC | CSAPGLAWSYEQYF
14 | TRBD1 | . | TRBJ2-7 | TRBV20-1 | TGCAGTGCTAGAGAGGGGGGGACAGGGTATGAGCAGTACTTC | CSAREGGTGYEQYF
15 | . | . | TRBJ2-3 | TRBV11-2 | TGTGCCAGCAGCGACTCTAGCCGGGGGTCCGATACGCAGTATTTT | CASSDSSRGSDTQYF
16 | . | . | TRBJ1-1 | TRBV19 | TGTGCCAGTAGTATTTGGAGGGCGGGGAAGAACACTGAAGCTTTCTTT | CASSIWRAGKNTEAFF
14 | TRBD1 | . | TRBJ2-5 | TRBV25-1 | TGTGCCAGCATACAGGGGACGTACCAAAAGACCCAGTACTTC | CASIQGTYQKTQYF
14 | TRBD1 | . | TRBJ1-1 | TRBV25-1 | TGTGCCAGCAGTGAATATTGGGGGACAGATGAAGCTTTCTTT | CASSEYWGTDEAFF
13 | TRBD2 | many | TRBJ2-5 | TRBV7-8 | TGTGCCAGCAGCTTCGGGGGGGATTCGACCCAGTACTTC | CASSFGGDSTQYF
16 | TRBD2 | many | TRBJ2-5 | TRBV19 | TGTGCCAGTAGTATAGTGCTAGCGGGGGTACAAGAGACCCAGTACTTC | CASSIVLAGVQETQYF
12 | TRBD1 | . | TRBJ1-4 | TRBV29-1 | TGCAGCGTGCGACAGGGATGGGAAAAACTGTTTTTT | CSVRQGWEKLFF
15 | . | many | TRBJ1-5 | TRBV7-9 | TGTGCCAGCAGCTTAGATGGTGGGGGGAATCAGCCCCAGCATTTT | CASSLDGGGNQPQHF